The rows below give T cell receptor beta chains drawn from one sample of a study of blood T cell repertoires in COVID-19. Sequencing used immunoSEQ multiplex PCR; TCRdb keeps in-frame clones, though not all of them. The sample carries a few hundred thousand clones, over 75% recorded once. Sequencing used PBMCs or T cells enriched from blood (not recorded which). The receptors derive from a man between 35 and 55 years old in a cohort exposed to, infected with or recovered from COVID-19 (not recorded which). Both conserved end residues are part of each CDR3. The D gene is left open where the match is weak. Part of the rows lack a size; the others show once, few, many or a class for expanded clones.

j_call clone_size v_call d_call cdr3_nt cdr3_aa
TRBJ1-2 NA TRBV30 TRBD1 TGTGCCTGGAGTGGACAGGGGTATGGCTACACCTTC CAWSGQGYGYTF
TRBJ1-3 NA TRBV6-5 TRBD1 TGTGCCAGCAGGGAGACAGGGAGGGGAAACACCATATATTTT CASRETGRGNTIYF
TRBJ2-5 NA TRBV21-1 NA TGTGCCAGCAGCAAAGACAGCCAAGAGACCCAGTACTTC CASSKDSQETQYF
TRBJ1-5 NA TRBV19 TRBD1 TGTGCCAGTAGTATACAGGGGGCTGGCAATCAGCCCCAGCATTTT CASSIQGAGNQPQHF
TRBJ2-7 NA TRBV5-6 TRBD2 TGTGCCAGCAGCTCGGGGGCTGGCGGGAGGGACGGGTCCTACGAGCAGTACTTC CASSSGAGGRDGSYEQYF
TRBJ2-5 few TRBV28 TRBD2 TGTGCCAGCAGTCCCACTGGGGGGGGTGCAAAGACCCAGTACTTC CASSPTGGGAKTQYF
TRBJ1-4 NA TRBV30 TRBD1 TGTGCCTGGGGGGGGACAGGAATCGTCTATGAAAAACTGTTTTTT CAWGGTGIVYEKLFF
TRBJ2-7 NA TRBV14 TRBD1 TGTGCCAGCAGCCAAGTTTTAACAGGGGCCTACGAGCAGTACTTC CASSQVLTGAYEQYF
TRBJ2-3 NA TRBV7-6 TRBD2 TGTGCCAGCAGCTTAGGGCGCGGGAGAGGCACAGATACGCAGTATTTT CASSLGRGRGTDTQYF
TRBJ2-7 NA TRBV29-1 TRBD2 TGCAGCGTTGAAGTAGGACTAGCGGGAACGGGCGAGCAGTACTTC CSVEVGLAGTGEQYF
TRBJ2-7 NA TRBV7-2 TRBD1 TGTGCCAGCAGCTTTTCGGCCAGGGGGCGAACCTACGAGCAGTACTTC CASSFSARGRTYEQYF
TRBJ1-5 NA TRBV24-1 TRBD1 TGTGCCACCTCTGACAGGGGAGATCAGCCCCAGCATTTT CATSDRGDQPQHF
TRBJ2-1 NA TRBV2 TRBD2 TGTGCCAGCACGAGCGGGAGGGCTATGTACAATGAGCAGTTCTTC CASTSGRAMYNEQFF
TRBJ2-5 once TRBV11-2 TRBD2 TGTGCCAGCAGCTTACCGGTTAGCGGGAGGAATTACCAGACCCAGTACTTC CASSLPVSGRNYQTQYF
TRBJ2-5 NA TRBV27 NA TGTGCCAGCAGTTCGGCAGGGCTGAAGACCCAGTACTTC CASSSAGLKTQYF
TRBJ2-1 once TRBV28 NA TGTGCCAGCAGTTTCCCTCCACTAGTTGGCTCCTACAATGAGCAGTTCTTC CASSFPPLVGSYNEQFF
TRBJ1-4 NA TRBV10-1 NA TGCGCCAGCAGTGAGTCGCGGGGGAATGAAAAACTGTTTTTT CASSESRGNEKLFF
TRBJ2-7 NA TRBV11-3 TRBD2 TGTGCCAGCAGCTTCAGCGGGACCTCCCTCGAGCAGTACTTC CASSFSGTSLEQYF
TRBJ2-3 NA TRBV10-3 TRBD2 TGTGCCATCAGTGTGACTAGCGGGAGGGATACGCAGTATTTT CAISVTSGRDTQYF
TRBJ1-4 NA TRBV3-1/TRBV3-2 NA TGTGCCAGCAGCCAAGCCGACACCTGGAATGAAAAACTGTTTTTT CASSQADTWNEKLFF
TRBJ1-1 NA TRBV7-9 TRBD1 TGTGCCAGCAGCTTCGAACAGGGGGCGAAAGCTTTCTTT CASSFEQGAKAFF
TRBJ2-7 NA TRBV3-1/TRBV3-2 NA TGTGCCAGCAGCCATAGCAACGAGCAGTACTTC CASSHSNEQYF
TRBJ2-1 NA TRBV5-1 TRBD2 TGCGCCAGCAGCTTAGGCGGGACTAGCTTCAATGAGCAGTTCTTC CASSLGGTSFNEQFF
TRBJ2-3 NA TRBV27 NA TGTGCCAGCAGTCCGTTTCCGTCCGGGAATCCAGATACGCAGTATTTT CASSPFPSGNPDTQYF
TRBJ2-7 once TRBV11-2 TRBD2 TGTGCCAGCAGCTTGGGTCCTAGCGGGAGGGCCGGGTACGAGCAGTACTTC CASSLGPSGRAGYEQYF
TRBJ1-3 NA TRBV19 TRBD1 TGTGCCAGTAGTAGTGGGACAGCTGGAAACACCATATATTTT CASSSGTAGNTIYF
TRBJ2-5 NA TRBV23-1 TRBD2 TGCGCCAGCAGTCCCCCAGCGGCTCTAGCGGGAGTGGACCAAGAGACCCAGTACTTC CASSPPAALAGVDQETQYF
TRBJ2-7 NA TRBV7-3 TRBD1 TGTGCCAGCAGCTTCGCCGGGACAGGGGGTTACGAGCAGTACTTC CASSFAGTGGYEQYF
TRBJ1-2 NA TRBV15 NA TGTGCCACCAGCAGAGTGGGGGCAGAAGGCTACACCTTC CATSRVGAEGYTF
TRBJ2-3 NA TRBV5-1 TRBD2 TGCGCCAGCAGCTTGGGACTAGCGGGCACAGATACGCAGTATTTT CASSLGLAGTDTQYF
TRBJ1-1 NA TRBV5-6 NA TGTGCCAGCAGCTTACGAAGGGGGACTGAAGCTTTCTTT CASSLRRGTEAFF
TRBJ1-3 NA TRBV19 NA TGTGCCAGTAGCACAGGAAGCTCTGGAAACACCATATATTTT CASSTGSSGNTIYF
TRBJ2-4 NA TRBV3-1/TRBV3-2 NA TGTGCCAGCAGCCCGTTCTTAGCGGATGCGGGGAACATTCAGTACTTC CASSPFLADAGNIQYF
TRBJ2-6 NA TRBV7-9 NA TGTGCCAGCAGCTTTTCCACATCTCCCTCTGGGGCCAACGTCCTGACTTTC CASSFSTSPSGANVLTF
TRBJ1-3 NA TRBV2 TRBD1 TGTGCCAGCAGTTTTCAAACCGGGACAGGCTCAGGAAACACCATATATTTT CASSFQTGTGSGNTIYF
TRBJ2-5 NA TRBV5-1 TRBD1 TGCGCCAGCAGCCATGGGACAGGGGGCCGGGAGACCCAGTACTTC CASSHGTGGRETQYF
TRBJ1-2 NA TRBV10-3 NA TGTGCCATCAGTGAGGACAGTTCCTATGGCTACACCTTC CAISEDSSYGYTF